This T cell receptor (beta chain) was obtained from a study of early T cells in non-severe SARS-CoV-2 infection. Background on the study: Bulk RNA taken from unsorted whole blood was sequenced, leaving chains unpaired. Regarding the study as a whole: CD4 and private specificities were missed by VDJdb matching, which favored anti-spike CD8 responses.

This clonotype was seen repeatedly, ten times or more. Its antigen is unidentified. V was trimmed by 6 bases and J by 9 bases, leaving 12 bases between them. Germline CDR1 and CDR2: SGHTA and FQGNSA. The CDR3 runs to 12 residues. TCRdb processed the 5' RACE reads anew with MiXCR; each CDR3 protein has one entry. The sample gives tens of thousands of distinct CDR3 sequences, roughly 4.7% of which show up once; around 4.5% is in the top ten. V and J are TRBV7-2 and TRBJ1-5; D unclear. The sequence came from an adult who was a healthcare worker with PCR-confirmed SARS-CoV-2 infection or an uninfected control (not recorded which). Sample: whole blood. CDR3 nucleotide sequence: TGTGCCAGCAGTTCAACCCCGGGGCCCCAGCATTTT. Translated: CASSSTPGPQHF.